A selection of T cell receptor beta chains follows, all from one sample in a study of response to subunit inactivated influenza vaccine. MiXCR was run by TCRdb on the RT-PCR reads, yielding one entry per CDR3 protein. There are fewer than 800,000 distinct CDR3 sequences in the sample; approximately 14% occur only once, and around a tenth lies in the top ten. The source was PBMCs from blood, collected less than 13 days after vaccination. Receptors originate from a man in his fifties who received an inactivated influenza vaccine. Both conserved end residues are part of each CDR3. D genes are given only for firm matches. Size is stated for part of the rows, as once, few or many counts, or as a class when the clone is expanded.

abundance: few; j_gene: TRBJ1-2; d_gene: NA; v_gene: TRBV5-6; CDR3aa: CASSSDLQGLYGYTF; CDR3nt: TGTGCCAGCTCATCCGATCTTCAGGGGCTCTATGGCTACACCTTC
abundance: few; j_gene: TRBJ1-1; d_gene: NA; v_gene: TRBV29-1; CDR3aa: CSVEDRGVLNTEAFF; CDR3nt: TGCAGCGTTGAAGATCGAGGTGTACTGAACACTGAAGCTTTCTTT
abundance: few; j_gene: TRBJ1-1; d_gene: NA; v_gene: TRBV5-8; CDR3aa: CASTMGGMNTEAFF; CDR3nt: TGTGCCAGCACTATGGGCGGGATGAACACTGAAGCTTTCTTT
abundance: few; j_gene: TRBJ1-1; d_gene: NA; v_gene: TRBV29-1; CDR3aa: CSATGGGGTEAFF; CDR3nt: TGCAGCGCCACCGGAGGGGGGGGAACTGAAGCTTTCTTT
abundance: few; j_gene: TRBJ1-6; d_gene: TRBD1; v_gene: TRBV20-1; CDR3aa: CSARPGTGSNSPLHF; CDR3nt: TGCAGTGCTAGGCCAGGGACAGGGAGTAATTCACCCCTCCACTTT
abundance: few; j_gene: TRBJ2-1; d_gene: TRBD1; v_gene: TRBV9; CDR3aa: CASSVGTQHRGIYNEQFF; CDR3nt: TGTGCCAGCAGCGTAGGAACGCAACACAGGGGGATATACAATGAGCAGTTCTTC
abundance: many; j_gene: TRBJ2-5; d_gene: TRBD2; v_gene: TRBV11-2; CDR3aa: CASSLLAGEETQYF; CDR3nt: TGTGCCAGCAGCTTACTAGCGGGGGAAGAGACCCAGTACTTC
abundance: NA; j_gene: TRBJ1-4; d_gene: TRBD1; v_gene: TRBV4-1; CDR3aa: CASSQEGGQGRATNEKLFF; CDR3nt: TGCGCCAGCAGCCAAGAAGGCGGACAGGGGAGAGCAACTAATGAAAAACTGTTTTTT
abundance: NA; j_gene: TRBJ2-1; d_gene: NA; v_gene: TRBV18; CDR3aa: CASSPPTKKVSYNEQFF; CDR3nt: TGTGCCAGCTCACCACCTACGAAGAAGGTCTCCTACAATGAGCAGTTCTTC
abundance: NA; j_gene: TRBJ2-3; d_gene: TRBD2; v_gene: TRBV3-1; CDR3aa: CASAVAGGTDTQYF; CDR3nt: TGTGCCAGCGCAGTAGCGGGAGGCACAGATACGCAGTATTTT
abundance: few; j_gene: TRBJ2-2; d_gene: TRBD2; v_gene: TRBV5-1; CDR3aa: CASSLLSGPNTGELFF; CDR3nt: TGCGCCAGCAGCCTCCTTAGCGGGCCGAACACCGGGGAGCTGTTTTTT
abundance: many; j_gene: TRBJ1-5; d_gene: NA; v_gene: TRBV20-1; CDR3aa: CSASMQGIGGNQPQHF; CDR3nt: TGCAGTGCTAGTATGCAGGGGATCGGGGGCAATCAGCCCCAGCATTTT
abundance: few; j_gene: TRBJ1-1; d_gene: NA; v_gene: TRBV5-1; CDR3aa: CASSLVEVTEAFF; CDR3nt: TGCGCCAGCAGCTTGGTAGAGGTCACTGAAGCTTTCTTT
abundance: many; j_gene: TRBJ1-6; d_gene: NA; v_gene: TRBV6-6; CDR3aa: CASSPRDNSPLHF; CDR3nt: TGTGCCAGCAGTCCCCGTGATAATTCACCCCTCCACTTT
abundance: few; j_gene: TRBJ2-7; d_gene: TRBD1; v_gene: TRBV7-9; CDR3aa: CASSSSGQGAEQYF; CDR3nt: TGTGCCAGCAGCTCATCGGGACAGGGGGCTGAGCAGTACTTC
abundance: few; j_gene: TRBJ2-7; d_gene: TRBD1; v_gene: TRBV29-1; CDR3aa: CSATIQGFYEQYF; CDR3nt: TGCAGCGCTACTATACAGGGGTTCTACGAGCAGTACTTC
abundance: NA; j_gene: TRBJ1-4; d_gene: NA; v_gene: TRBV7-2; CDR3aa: CASSLGYRIDEKLFF; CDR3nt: TGTGCCAGCAGCCTGGGATACAGGATCGATGAAAAACTGTTTTTT
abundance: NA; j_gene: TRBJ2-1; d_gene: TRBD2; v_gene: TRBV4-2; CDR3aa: CASGPASGLRSYNEQFF; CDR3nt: TGTGCCAGCGGCCCAGCTAGCGGGCTTCGCTCCTACAATGAGCAGTTCTTC
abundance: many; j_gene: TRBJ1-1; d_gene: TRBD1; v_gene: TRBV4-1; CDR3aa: CASSQYRTGQRNTEAFF; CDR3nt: TGCGCCAGCAGCCAATATCGAACGGGACAGCGGAACACTGAAGCTTTCTTT
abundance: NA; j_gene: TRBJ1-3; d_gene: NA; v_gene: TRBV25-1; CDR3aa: CASSESWGPIYF; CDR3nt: TGTGCCAGCAGTGAATCTTGGGGGCCCATATATTTT
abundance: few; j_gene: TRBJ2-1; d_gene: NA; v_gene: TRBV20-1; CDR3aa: CSARGIENNEQFF; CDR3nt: TGCAGTGCTAGAGGGATAGAGAACAATGAGCAGTTCTTC
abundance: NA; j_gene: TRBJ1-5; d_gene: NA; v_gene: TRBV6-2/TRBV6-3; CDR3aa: CASSRQADEPQHF; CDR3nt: TGTGCCAGCAGTCGACAGGCGGACGAGCCCCAGCATTTT
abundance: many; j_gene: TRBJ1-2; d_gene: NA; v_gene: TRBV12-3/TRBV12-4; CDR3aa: CASSFQGHGYGYTF; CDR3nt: TGTGCCAGCAGTTTCCAGGGGCATGGGTATGGCTACACCTTC
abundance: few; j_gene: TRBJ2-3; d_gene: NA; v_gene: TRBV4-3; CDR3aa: CASSQNRYGQRADTQYF; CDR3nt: TGCGCCAGCAGCCAAAATCGGTACGGACAGAGGGCAGATACGCAGTATTTT
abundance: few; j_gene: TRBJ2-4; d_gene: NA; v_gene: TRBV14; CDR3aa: CASSRLSGPSKNIQYF; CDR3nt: TGTGCCAGCAGCCGACTGAGCGGTCCCTCCAAAAACATTCAGTACTTC
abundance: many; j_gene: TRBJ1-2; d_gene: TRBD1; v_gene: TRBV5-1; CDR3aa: CASSEGQSNYGYTF; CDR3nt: TGCGCCAGCAGCGAGGGACAGTCTAACTATGGCTACACCTTC
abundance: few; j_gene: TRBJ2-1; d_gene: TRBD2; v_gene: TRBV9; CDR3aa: CASSHTGGTSGRGYNEQFF; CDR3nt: TGTGCCAGCAGCCATACGGGGGGGACTAGCGGGAGGGGCTACAATGAGCAGTTCTTC
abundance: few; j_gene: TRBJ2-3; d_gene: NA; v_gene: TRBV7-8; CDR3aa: CASSSRYDLDTQYF; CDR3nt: TGTGCCAGCAGCTCCAGGTACGACTTGGATACGCAGTATTTT
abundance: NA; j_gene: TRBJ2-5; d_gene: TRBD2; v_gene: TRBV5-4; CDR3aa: CASSLDLAGGKETQYF; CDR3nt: TGTGCCAGCAGCTTGGATCTAGCGGGAGGGAAAGAGACCCAGTACTTC
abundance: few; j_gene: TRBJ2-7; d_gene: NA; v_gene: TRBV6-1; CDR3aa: CASSDRQSYEQYF; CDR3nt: TGTGCCAGCAGTGACCGGCAGTCCTACGAGCAGTACTTC
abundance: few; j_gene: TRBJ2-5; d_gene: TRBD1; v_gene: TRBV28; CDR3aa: CASSPPDRVFETQYF; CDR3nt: TGTGCCAGCAGTCCCCCGGACAGGGTTTTCGAGACCCAGTACTTC
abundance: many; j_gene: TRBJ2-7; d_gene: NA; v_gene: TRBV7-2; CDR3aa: CASSLDGGGSYEQYF; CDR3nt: TGTGCCAGCAGCTTAGATGGCGGTGGCTCCTACGAGCAGTACTTC
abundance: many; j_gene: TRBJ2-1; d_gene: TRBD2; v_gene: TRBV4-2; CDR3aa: CASSRPGGSYNEQFF; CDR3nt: TGTGCCAGCAGCCGACCCGGGGGGAGCTACAATGAGCAGTTCTTC
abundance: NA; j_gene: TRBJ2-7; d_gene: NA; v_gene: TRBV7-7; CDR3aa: CASSPGPIYEQYF; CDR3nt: TGTGCCAGCAGCCCAGGACCAATATACGAGCAGTACTTC
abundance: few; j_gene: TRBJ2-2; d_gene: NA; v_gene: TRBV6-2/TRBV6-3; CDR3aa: CASTFGTSGYAGELFF; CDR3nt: TGTGCCAGCACCTTTGGTACGAGCGGGTATGCCGGGGAGCTGTTTTTT
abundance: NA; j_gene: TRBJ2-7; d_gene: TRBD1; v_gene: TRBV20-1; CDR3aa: CSARPGQGGVEQYF; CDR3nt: TGCAGTGCTAGACCGGGACAGGGGGGTGTCGAGCAGTACTTC
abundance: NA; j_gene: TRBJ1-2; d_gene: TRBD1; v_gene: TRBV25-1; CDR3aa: CASSESPGTDNYGYTF; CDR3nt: TGTGCCAGCAGTGAATCCCCCGGGACAGATAACTATGGCTACACCTTC
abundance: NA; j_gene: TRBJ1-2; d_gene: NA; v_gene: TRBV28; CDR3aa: CASTLGGTGSAAGYTF; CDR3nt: TGTGCCAGCACTTTGGGGGGAACAGGGTCTGCGGCTGGCTACACCTTC
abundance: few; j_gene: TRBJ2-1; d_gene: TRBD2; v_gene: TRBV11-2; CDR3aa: CASRGLAGKYNEQFF; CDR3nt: TGTGCCAGCAGGGGACTAGCGGGAAAGTACAATGAGCAGTTCTTC
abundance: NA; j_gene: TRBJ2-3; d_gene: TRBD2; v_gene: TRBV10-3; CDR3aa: CAISRTPIGTSGGQPLDTPYF; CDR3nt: TGTGCCATCAGCAGAACACCTATAGGGACTAGCGGGGGCCAACCTCTAGATACGCCGTATTTT
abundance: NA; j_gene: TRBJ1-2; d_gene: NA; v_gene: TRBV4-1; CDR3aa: CASSQANDYGYTF; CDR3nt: TGCGCCAGCAGCCAAGCCAATGACTATGGCTACACCTTC
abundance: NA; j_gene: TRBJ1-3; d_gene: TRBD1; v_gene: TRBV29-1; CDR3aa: CSVYLSGGQGATGNTIYF; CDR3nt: TGCAGCGTTTATCTATCGGGTGGACAGGGGGCGACTGGAAACACCATATATTTT
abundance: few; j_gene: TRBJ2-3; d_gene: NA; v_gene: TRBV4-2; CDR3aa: CASSQGDSTDTQYF; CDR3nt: TGTGCCAGCAGCCAGGGGGACTCCACAGATACGCAGTATTTT
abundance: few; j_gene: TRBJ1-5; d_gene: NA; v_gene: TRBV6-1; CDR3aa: CASSHQGSEQPQHF; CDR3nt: TGTGCCAGCAGTCATCAGGGTTCGGAACAGCCCCAGCATTTT
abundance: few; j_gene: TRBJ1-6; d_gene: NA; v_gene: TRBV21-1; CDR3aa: CASSKGGTSNSPLHF; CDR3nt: TGTGCCAGCAGCAAAGGGGGGACCTCTAATTCACCCCTCCACTTT
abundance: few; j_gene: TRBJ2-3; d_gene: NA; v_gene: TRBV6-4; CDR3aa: CASSEIEGAGTQYF; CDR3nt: TGTGCCAGCAGTGAGATTGAAGGTGCTGGTACGCAGTATTTT
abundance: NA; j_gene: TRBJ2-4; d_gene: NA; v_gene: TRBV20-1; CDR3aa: CSYRALAKNIQYF; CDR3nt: TGCAGTTACAGGGCTCTAGCCAAAAACATTCAGTACTTC
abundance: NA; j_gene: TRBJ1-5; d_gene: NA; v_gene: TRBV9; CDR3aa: CASSVEADYGQPQHF; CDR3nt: TGTGCCAGCAGCGTAGAAGCCGACTACGGACAGCCCCAGCATTTT
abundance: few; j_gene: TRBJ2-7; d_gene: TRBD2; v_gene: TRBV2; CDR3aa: CASRIVGRTEQYF; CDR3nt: TGTGCCAGCAGGATCGTCGGGAGGACCGAGCAGTACTTC
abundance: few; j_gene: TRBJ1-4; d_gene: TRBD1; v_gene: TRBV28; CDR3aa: CASSFPTGGGPTPATNEKLFF; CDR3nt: TGTGCCAGCAGTTTCCCCACAGGGGGCGGTCCCACTCCTGCAACTAATGAAAAACTGTTTTTT
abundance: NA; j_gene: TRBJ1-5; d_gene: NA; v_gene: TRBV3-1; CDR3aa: CASSQDVGMGNQPQHF; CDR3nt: TGTGCCAGCAGCCAAGATGTAGGGATGGGCAATCAGCCCCAGCATTTT
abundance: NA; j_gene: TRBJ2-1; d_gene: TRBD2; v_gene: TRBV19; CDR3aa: CASSIGGGPGGEQFF; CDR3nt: TGTGCCAGTAGTATAGGGGGAGGGCCAGGTGGTGAGCAGTTCTTC
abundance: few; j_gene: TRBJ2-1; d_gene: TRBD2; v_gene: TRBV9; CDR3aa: CASSVARGGRNNEQFF; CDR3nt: TGTGCCAGCAGCGTAGCTCGGGGGGGACGGAACAATGAGCAGTTCTTC
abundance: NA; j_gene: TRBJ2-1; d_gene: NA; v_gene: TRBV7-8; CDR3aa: CASSLGPVYNEQFF; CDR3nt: TGTGCCAGCAGCTTGGGGCCAGTTTACAATGAGCAGTTCTTC
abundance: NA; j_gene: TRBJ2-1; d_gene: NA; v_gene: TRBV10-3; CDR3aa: CAISGFEGLRKEQFF; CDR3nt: TGTGCCATCAGTGGCTTTGAGGGTCTGAGGAAGGAGCAGTTCTTC
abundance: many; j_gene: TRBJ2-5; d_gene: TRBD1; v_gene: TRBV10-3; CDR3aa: CAISTGEETQYF; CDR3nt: TGTGCCATCAGCACAGGGGAAGAGACCCAGTACTTC
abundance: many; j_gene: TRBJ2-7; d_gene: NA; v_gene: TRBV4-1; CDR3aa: CASSQVLSSAVPAYEQYF; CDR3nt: TGCGCCAGCAGCCAAGTTCTATCTTCGGCAGTTCCAGCCTACGAGCAGTACTTC
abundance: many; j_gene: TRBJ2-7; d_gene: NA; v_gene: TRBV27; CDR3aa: CASSLSELAYEQYF; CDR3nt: TGTGCCAGCAGTTTATCCGAATTAGCCTACGAGCAGTACTTC
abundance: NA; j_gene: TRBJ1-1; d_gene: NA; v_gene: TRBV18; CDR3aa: CASSPYGLAATEAFF; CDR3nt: TGTGCCAGCTCACCGTACGGCCTTGCGGCCACTGAAGCTTTCTTT
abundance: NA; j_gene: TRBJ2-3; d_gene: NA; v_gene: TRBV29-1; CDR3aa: CSVAGRITDTQYF; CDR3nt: TGCAGCGTTGCTGGCAGGATCACAGATACGCAGTATTTT